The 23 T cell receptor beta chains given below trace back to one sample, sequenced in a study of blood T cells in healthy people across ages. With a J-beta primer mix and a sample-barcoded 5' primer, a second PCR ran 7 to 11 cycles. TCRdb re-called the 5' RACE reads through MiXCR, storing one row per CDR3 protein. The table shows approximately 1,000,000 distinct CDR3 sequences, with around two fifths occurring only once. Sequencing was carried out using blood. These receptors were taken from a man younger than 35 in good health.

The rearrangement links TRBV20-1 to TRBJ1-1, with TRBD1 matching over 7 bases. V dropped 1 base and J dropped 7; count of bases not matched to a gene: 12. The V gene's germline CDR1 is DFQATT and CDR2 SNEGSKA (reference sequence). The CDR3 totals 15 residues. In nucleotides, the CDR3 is TGCAGTGCTAGAGCCCCGACAGGGCGTTTGAATGAAGCTTTCTTT. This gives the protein CSARAPTGRLNEAFF.

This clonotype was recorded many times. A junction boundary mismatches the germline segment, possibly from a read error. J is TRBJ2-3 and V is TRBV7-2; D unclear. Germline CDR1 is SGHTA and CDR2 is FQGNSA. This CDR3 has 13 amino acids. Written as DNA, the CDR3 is TGTGCCAGCAGTTTAGCCCACACAGATACGCAGTATTTT. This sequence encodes CASSLAHTDTQYF.

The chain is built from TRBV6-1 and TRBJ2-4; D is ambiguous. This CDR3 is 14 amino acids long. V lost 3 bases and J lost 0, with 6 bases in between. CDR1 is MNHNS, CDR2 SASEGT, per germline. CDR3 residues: CASSDPLAKNIQYF. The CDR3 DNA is TGTGCCAGCAGTGATCCTCTAGCCAAAAACATTCAGTACTTC.

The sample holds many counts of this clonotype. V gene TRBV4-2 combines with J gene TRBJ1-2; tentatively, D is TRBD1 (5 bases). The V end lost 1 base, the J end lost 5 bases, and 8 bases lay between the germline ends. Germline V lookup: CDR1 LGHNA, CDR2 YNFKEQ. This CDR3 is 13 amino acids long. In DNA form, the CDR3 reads TGTGCCAGCAGCCAAGGAAAGGGGTATGGCTACACCTTC. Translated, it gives CASSQGKGYGYTF.

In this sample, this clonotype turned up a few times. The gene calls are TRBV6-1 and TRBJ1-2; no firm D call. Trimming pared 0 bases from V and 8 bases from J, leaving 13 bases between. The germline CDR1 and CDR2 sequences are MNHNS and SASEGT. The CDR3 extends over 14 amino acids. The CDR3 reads CASSEAGSVEGYTF. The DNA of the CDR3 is TGTGCCAGCAGTGAAGCGGGCAGTGTAGAGGGCTACACCTTC.

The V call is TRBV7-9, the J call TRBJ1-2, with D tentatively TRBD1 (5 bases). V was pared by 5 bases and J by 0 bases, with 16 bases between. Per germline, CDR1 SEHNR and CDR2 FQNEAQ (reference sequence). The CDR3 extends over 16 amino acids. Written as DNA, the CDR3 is TGTGCCAGCAGCCCGTTGGCTGGCAGGGCTAACTATGGCTACACCTTC. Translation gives CASSPLAGRANYGYTF.

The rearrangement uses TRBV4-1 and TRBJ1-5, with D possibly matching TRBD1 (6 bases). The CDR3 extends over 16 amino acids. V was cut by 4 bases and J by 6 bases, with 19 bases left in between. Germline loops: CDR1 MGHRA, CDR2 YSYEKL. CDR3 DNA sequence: TGCGCCAGCAGCCCGATAGGAGGGGGGCGCCTTCAGCCCCAGCATTTT. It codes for CASSPIGGGRLQPQHF.

The chain's CDR3 is CASSEQLVSYEQYF. In DNA, the CDR3 is TGTGCCAGCAGCGAACAACTAGTATCCTACGAGCAGTACTTC. The V call is TRBV9, the J call TRBJ2-7, with a possible D match to TRBD2 (5 bases). Germline values: CDR1 SGDLS, CDR2 YYNGEE. The CDR3 totals 14 residues. The V and J ends lost 3 bases and 1 base respectively, with 11 bases between them.

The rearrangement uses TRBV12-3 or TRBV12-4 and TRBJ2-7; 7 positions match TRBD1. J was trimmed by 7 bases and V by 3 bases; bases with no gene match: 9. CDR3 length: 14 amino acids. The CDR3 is CASSFRRRGNEQYF. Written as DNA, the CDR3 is TGTGCCAGCAGTTTTAGACGCAGGGGGAATGAGCAGTACTTC.

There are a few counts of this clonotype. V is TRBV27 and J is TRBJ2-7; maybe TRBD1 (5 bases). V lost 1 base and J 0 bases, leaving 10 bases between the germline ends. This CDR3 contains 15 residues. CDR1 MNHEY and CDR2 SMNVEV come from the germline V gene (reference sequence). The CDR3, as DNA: TGTGCCAGCAGTTTATACACAGGATCCTCCTACGAGCAGTACTTC. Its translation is CASSLYTGSSYEQYF.

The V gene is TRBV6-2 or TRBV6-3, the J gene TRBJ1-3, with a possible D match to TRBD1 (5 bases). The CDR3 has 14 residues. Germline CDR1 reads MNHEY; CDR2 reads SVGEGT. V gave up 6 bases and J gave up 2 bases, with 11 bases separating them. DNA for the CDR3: TGTGCCAGCAGCTATTGGACAACTGGAAACACCATATATTTT. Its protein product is CASSYWTTGNTIYF.

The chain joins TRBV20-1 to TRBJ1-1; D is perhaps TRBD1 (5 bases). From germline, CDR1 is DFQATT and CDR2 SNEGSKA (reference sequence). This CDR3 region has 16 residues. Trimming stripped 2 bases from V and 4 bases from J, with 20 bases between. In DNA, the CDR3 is TGCAGTGCTAGACCATCCGGCCGGGGGAGGAGCACTGAAGCTTTCTTT. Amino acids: CSARPSGRGRSTEAFF.

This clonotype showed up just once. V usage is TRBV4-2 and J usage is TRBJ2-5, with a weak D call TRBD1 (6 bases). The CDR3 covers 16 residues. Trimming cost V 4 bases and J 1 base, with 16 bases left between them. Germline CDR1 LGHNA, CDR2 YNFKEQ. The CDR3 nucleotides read TGTGCCAGCAGCCCAGTGTGGGGGCCCGGCCAAGAGACCCAGTACTTC. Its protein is CASSPVWGPGQETQYF.

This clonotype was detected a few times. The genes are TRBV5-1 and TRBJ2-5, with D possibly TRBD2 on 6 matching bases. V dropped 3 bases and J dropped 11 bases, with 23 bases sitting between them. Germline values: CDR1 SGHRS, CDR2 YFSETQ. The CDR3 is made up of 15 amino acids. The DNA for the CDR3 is TGCGCCAGCAGCTCCCGGGGGTCTCTCTACAATGAGCAGTACTTC. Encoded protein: CASSSRGSLYNEQYF.

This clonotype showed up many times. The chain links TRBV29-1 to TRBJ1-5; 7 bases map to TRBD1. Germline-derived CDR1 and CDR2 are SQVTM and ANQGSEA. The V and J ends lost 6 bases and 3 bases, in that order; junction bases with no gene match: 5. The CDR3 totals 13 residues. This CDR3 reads CSVQTGTNQPQHF. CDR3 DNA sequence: TGCAGCGTGCAGACAGGGACCAATCAGCCCCAGCATTTT.

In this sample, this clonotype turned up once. The CDR3 region has the DNA TGCAGTGCTACATATAGGGTAGCTGGAAACACCATATATTTT. Its protein product is CSATYRVAGNTIYF. The chain joins TRBV20-1 to TRBJ1-3, with no clear D. V was cut by 4 bases and J by 2 bases, with 12 bases left in between. Per the germline V gene, CDR1 is DFQATT and CDR2 is SNEGSKA (reference sequence). The CDR3 extends over 14 amino acids.

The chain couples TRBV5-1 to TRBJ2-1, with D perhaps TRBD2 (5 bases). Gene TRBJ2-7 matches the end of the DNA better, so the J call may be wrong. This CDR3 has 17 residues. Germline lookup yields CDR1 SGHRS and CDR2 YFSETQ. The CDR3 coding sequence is TGCGCCAGCAGCTTCCGGCCCCGCGGGTTTGAGAACAATGAGCAGTACTTC. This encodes CASSFRPRGFENNEQYF.

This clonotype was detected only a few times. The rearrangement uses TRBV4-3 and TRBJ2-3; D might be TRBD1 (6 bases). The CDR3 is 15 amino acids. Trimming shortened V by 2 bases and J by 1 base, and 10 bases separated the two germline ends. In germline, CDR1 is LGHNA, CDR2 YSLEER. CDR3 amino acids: CASSQRDTGTDTQYF. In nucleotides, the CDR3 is TGCGCCAGCAGCCAACGGGACACAGGCACAGATACGCAGTATTTT.

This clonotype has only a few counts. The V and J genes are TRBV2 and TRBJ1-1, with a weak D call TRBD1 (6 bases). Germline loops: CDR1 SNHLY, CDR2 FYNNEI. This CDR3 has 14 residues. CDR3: CVGRDKRMNTEAFF. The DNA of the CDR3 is TGTGTCGGCCGGGACAAACGCATGAACACTGAAGCTTTCTTT. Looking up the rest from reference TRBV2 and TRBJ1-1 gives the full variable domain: EPEVTQTPSHQVTQMGQEVILRCVPISNHLYFYWYRQILGQKVEFLVSFYNNEISEKSEIFDDQFSVERPDGSNFTLKIRSTKLEDSAMYFCVGRDKRMNTEAFFGQGTRLTVV.

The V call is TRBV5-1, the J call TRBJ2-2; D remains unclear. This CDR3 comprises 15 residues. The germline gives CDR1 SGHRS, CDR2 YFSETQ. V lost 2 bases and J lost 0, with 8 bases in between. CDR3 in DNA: TGCGCCAGCAGCTTAAAAGGGTCGAACACCGGGGAGCTGTTTTTT. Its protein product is CASSLKGSNTGELFF. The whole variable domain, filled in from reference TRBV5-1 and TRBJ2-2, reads KAGVTQTPRYLIKTRGQQVTLSCSPISGHRSVSWYQQTPGQGLQFLFEYFSETQRNKGNFPGRFSGRQFSNSRSEMNVSTLELGDSALYLCASSLKGSNTGELFFGEGSRLTVL.

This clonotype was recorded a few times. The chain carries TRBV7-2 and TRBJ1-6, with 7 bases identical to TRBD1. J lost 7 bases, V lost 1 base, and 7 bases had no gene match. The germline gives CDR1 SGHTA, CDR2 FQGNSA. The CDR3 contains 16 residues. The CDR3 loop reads CASSLGGTAENSPLHF. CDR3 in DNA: TGTGCCAGCAGCTTAGGGGGGACAGCCGAAAATTCACCCCTCCACTTT.

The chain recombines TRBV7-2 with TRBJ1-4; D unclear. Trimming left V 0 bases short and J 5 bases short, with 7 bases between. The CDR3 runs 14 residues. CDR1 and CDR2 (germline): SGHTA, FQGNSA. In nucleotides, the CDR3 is TGTGCCAGCAGCTTAGCCTTAGGGAATGAAAAACTGTTTTTT. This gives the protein CASSLALGNEKLFF.

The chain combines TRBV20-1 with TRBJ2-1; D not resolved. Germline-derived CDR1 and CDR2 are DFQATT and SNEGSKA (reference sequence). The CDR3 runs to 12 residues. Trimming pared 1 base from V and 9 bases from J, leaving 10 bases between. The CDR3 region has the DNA TGCAGTGCTAGAGGAAGGTTGCGTGAGCAGTTCTTC. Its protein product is CSARGRLREQFF.